The text below deals with one T cell receptor beta chain. Antigen: not known. This record belongs to a study of cytomegalovirus exposure and HLA in healthy donors. Findings and caveats of the study: Certain sequence variants were highly shared and formed a cluster, and this cluster was likely a sequencing artifact. Later work associated fewer than 20,000 TCR beta sequences with HLA alleles at 0.05 false discovery rate.

Primers: 60 Vbeta forward and 13 Jbeta reverse. The method was immunoSEQ multiplex PCR; TCRdb's version includes in-frame clones alone and lacks a portion of them. Here the sample spans under 200,000 clones, 60% to 80% being singletons. Germline V gene sequence: CDR1 MGHDK, CDR2 SYGVNS. V was shortened by 7 bases and J by 5 bases, with 11 bases between the two germline ends. The CDR3 extends over 12 amino acids. The receptor was isolated from a male donor in good health and CMV-seronegative. The chain links TRBV25-1 to TRBJ1-2; D is perhaps TRBD1 (6 bases). The sequenced material came from PBMCs. The CDR3 nucleotides are TGTGCCAGCATAGGGCAGGGGTATGGCTACACCTTC. Amino acid sequence: CASIGQGYGYTF.